These 13 T cell receptor beta chains were all obtained from the same sample, sequenced in a study of early T cells in non-severe SARS-CoV-2 infection. TCRdb fed the 5' RACE reads into MiXCR, producing one record per CDR3 protein. Among about 77,000 distinct CDR3 sequences listed, over 9% were seen once. Sequencing used whole blood. These receptors all come from an adult who was a healthcare worker with PCR-confirmed SARS-CoV-2 infection or an uninfected control (not recorded which).

The chain joins TRBV28 to TRBJ1-1; a weak D match, TRBD1 (5 bases). The CDR3 has 14 amino acids. CDR1 is MDHEN and CDR2 is SYDVKM in the germline V gene. The V end lost 8 bases, the J end lost 4 bases, and 17 bases lay between the germline ends. This chain's CDR3 is CASLGAGWGTEAFF. CDR3 nucleotide sequence: TGTGCCAGCCTCGGGGCAGGGTGGGGCACTGAAGCTTTCTTT. Filled out from reference TRBV28 and TRBJ1-1, the complete variable domain reads DVKVTQSSRYLVKRTGEKVFLECVQDMDHENMFWYRQDPGLGLRLIYFSYDVKMKEKGDIPEGYSVSREKKERFSLILESASTNQTSMYLCASLGAGWGTEAFFGQGTRLTVV.

This clonotype showed up just a few times. This sequence joins TRBV7-2 and TRBJ2-2; D is undetermined. Germline assignment: CDR1 SGHTA and CDR2 FQGNSA. Trimming shortened V by 1 base and J by 3 bases, and 6 bases separated the two germline ends. The CDR3 is made up of 14 amino acids. The chain's CDR3 is CASSLELHTGELFF. The CDR3, as DNA: TGTGCCAGCAGCTTAGAGCTACACACCGGGGAGCTGTTTTTT.

This clonotype was recorded a few times. The chain couples TRBV29-1 to TRBJ2-1; TRBD1 is a possible D gene (6 bases). This CDR3 contains 13 residues. Germline V gene sequence: CDR1 SQVTM, CDR2 ANQGSEA. Trimming took off 8 bases at V and 9 bases at J, with 20 bases between the two ends. The CDR3 DNA is TGCAGCCCCCGGGCAGAGGGGGTGGGTGAGCAGTTCTTC. It codes for CSPRAEGVGEQFF.

V gene TRBV28 combines with J gene TRBJ2-2, with 13 bases aligning to TRBD2. J lost 3 bases, V lost 9 bases, and 4 bases had no gene match. The CDR3 length is 15 residues. The V gene's germline CDR1 is MDHEN and CDR2 SYDVKM. CDR3 in DNA: TGTGCCAGTCGACTAGCGGGAGGTTACACCGGGGAGCTGTTTTTT. This codes for CASRLAGGYTGELFF.

Ten or more counts support this clonotype. The chain employs TRBV6-5 and TRBJ2-3; 12 positions match TRBD2. This CDR3 has 16 residues. Germline V gene sequence: CDR1 MNHEY, CDR2 SVGAGI. Unmatched junction bases numbered 13, after V lost 10 bases and J lost 5 bases. CDR3 in amino acids: CATAGYLAGGLDTQYF. The DNA for the CDR3 is TGTGCCACCGCAGGGTATCTAGCGGGAGGGTTAGATACGCAGTATTTT.

This clonotype occurred many times. Here the CDR3 reads CASSRTAGVFEQFF. CDR3 nucleotides: TGTGCCAGTAGTAGGACGGCGGGAGTTTTTGAGCAGTTCTTC. The chain carries TRBV19 and TRBJ2-1; TRBD2 aligns across 7 bases. Per germline, CDR1 LNHDA and CDR2 SQIVND (reference sequence). This CDR3 has 14 amino acids. Trimming took 4 bases from V and 9 from J; bases not matched to a gene: 9.

This clonotype has at least ten counts. V and J are TRBV20-1 and TRBJ2-7; 8 bases align to TRBD2. J lost 1 base, V lost 8 bases, and 7 bases had no gene match. The V gene's germline CDR1 is DFQATT and CDR2 SNEGSKA (reference sequence). The CDR3 sequence is 13 residues long. DNA of the CDR3: TGCAGTCCACGGGAGGGCCCTTCCTACGAGCAGTACTTC. This codes for CSPREGPSYEQYF.

This clonotype has only a few counts. The V gene is TRBV27, the J gene TRBJ2-2, with 10 bases fitting TRBD2. V dropped 4 bases and J dropped 1; count of bases not matched to a gene: 3. The length of the CDR3 is 16 residues. Germline CDR1 reads MNHEY; CDR2 reads SMNVEV (reference sequence). CDR3 loop: CASSSLAGGNTGELFF. Here the CDR3 DNA reads TGTGCCAGCAGTTCCTTAGCGGGAGGGAACACCGGGGAGCTGTTTTTT.

The chain has TRBV20-1 and TRBJ2-3; tentative D call: TRBD2 (5 bases). Trimming left V 5 bases short and J 0 bases short, with 15 bases between. The CDR3 has 15 amino acids. Germline V gives CDR1 DFQATT, CDR2 SNEGSKA (reference sequence). Here the CDR3 DNA reads TGCAGTGCTGAAGGGAGAGGACGTAGCACAGATACGCAGTATTTT. This gives the protein CSAEGRGRSTDTQYF.

At least ten counts were recorded for this clonotype. The rearrangement joins TRBV20-1 to TRBJ1-6; TRBD1 might be the D (5 bases). The germline CDR1 and CDR2 sequences are DFQATT and SNEGSKA (reference sequence). V was clipped by 0 bases and J by 10 bases, with 13 bases between them. The CDR3 contains 14 residues. In DNA form, the CDR3 reads TGCAGTGCTAGAGATCACGGGGCAGGCTCACCCCTCCACTTT. Translation: CSARDHGAGSPLHF.

For this clonotype: Because the CDR3 is missing its conserved closing phenylalanine or tryptophan, this is likely a read error. The V call is TRBV5-5, the J call TRBJ2-5; maybe TRBD1 (6 bases). The CDR3 is 16 amino acids. V was clipped by 0 bases and J by 5 bases, with 17 bases between them. The germline V gene has CDR1 SGHKS and CDR2 YYEKEE (reference sequence). CDR3 residues: CASSLEFGRGWETQYS. The CDR3 DNA reads TGTGCCAGCAGCTTGGAATTCGGCAGGGGATGGGAGACCCAGTACTCC.

This chain links TRBV5-5 with TRBJ2-5; possible D gene TRBD2, 6 bases. Germline values: CDR1 SGHKS, CDR2 YYEKEE (reference sequence). The CDR3 contains 15 residues. The V end lost 5 bases, the J end lost 3 bases, and 17 bases lay between the germline ends. The CDR3 region has the DNA TGTGCCAGCAGTGGCGGAGGGGCCGGGAAAGAGACCCAGTACTTC. Translated, it gives CASSGGGAGKETQYF.

The chain has TRBV20-1 and TRBJ1-3; tentatively, D is TRBD1 (6 bases). Trimming stripped 5 bases from V and 3 bases from J, with 11 bases between. Germline CDR1 is DFQATT and CDR2 is SNEGSKA (reference sequence). The CDR3 extends over 13 amino acids. In nucleotides, the CDR3 is TGCAGTGCTTTACAGGGAATTGGAAACACCATATATTTT. Protein product: CSALQGIGNTIYF.